The 10 T cell receptor beta chains presented below share a single source sample, sequenced in a study of blood T cell repertoires in COVID-19. Assay: immunoSEQ multiplex PCR; the TCRdb copy retains only in-frame clones and omits some. The table includes under 300,000 clones, approximately 80% detected once. Material: peripheral blood. The receptors derive from a man younger than 40 who had recovered from COVID-19.

This rearrangement joins TRBV6-5 to TRBJ1-1, with TRBD1 matching over 7 bases. The V gene end was trimmed by 6 bases and the J gene end by 0 bases; junction bases not matched to a gene: 1. The CDR3 spans 13 residues. Germline V gene data show CDR1 as MNHEY and CDR2 as SVGAGI. The CDR3 here is CASRDRMNTEAFF. The DNA for the CDR3 is TGTGCCAGCAGGGACAGGATGAACACTGAAGCTTTCTTT.

The chain carries TRBV29-1 and TRBJ1-4, with D unresolved. The CDR3 covers 12 residues. Germline V CDR1 and CDR2: SQVTM, ANQGSEA. V was clipped by 4 bases and J by 8 bases, with 11 bases between them. The chain's CDR3 is CSVVTGGEKLFF. CDR3 DNA: TGCAGCGTTGTCACCGGAGGGGAAAAACTGTTTTTT. Complete variable domain (other parts from reference TRBV29-1 and TRBJ1-4): SAVISQKPSRDICQRGTSLTIQCQVDSQVTMMFWYRQQPGQSLTLIATANQGSEATYESGFVIDKFPISRPNLTFSTLTVSNMSPEDSSIYLCSVVTGGEKLFFGSGTQLSVL.

The V gene is TRBV6-6, the J gene TRBJ1-4; 8 bases align to TRBD1. J was trimmed by 7 bases and V by 7 bases; bases with no gene match: 11. CDR1 is MNHNY and CDR2 is SVGAGI in the germline V gene (reference sequence). CDR3 length: 15 amino acids. The CDR3 sequence: CASTDPGQAIEKLFF. The DNA of the CDR3 is TGTGCCAGCACCGACCCGGGACAGGCGATTGAAAAACTGTTTTTT.

The rearrangement links TRBV11-2 to TRBJ1-2; D unresolved. There are 17 residues in the CDR3. In germline, CDR1 is SGHAT, CDR2 FQNNGV. V was trimmed by 0 bases and J by 8 bases, leaving 22 bases between them. CDR3 DNA sequence: TGTGCCAGCAGCTTAGATCTAATAGGGTTCCGGGATCGCGGCTACACCTTC. This sequence encodes CASSLDLIGFRDRGYTF.

This chain uses TRBV10-3 with TRBJ2-5, with 8 bases aligning to TRBD1. From germline, CDR1 is ENHRY and CDR2 SYGVKD. The CDR3 runs 15 residues. Trimming cost V 0 bases and J 1 base; bases outside gene matches: 1. In DNA, the CDR3 is TGTGCCATCAGTGAGTCGACAGGGGTCCAAGAGACCCAGTACTTC. It translates to CAISESTGVQETQYF.

The rearrangement links TRBV7-2 to TRBJ2-7; no definite D call. The V end lost 5 bases, the J end lost 2 bases, and 10 bases lay between the germline ends. CDR1 is SGHTA, CDR2 FQGNSA, per germline. The CDR3 is made up of 13 amino acids. This CDR3 reads CASSRRGAYEQYF. The CDR3 coding sequence is TGTGCCAGCAGCCGTCGCGGTGCCTACGAGCAGTACTTC.

The V gene is TRBV5-8, the J gene TRBJ1-5; 7 nucleotides agree with TRBD1. This CDR3 contains 15 residues. Germline loops: CDR1 SGHTS, CDR2 YDEGEE. V shed 4 bases and J 5 bases; nucleotides not matched to a gene: 9. For the CDR3, the DNA is TGTGCCAGCAGCCCACGGACAGGTTCTGATCAGCCCCAGCATTTT. Translating it yields CASSPRTGSDQPQHF.

The rearrangement joins TRBV7-9 to TRBJ2-1; maybe TRBD2 (6 bases). The germline V and J ends were trimmed by 5 bases and 4 bases, with 15 bases remaining between them. The CDR3 covers 15 residues. CDR1 is SEHNR, CDR2 FQNEAQ, per germline (reference sequence). The DNA for the CDR3 is TGTGCCAGCAGCCCCGTTGGTAGCGGTTACAATGAGCAGTTCTTC. Amino acid sequence: CASSPVGSGYNEQFF.

The chain is built from TRBV18 and TRBJ2-3, with D uncertain. The CDR3 loop spans 13 amino acids. Germline values: CDR1 KGHSH, CDR2 LQKENI. V lost 5 bases and J lost 0, with 6 bases in between. For the CDR3, the DNA is TGTGCCAGCTCAGCGACTAGCACAGATACGCAGTATTTT. The encoded protein is CASSATSTDTQYF.

This chain connects TRBV7-2 to TRBJ1-2; D gene unclear. Trimming left V 4 bases short and J 2 bases short, with 5 bases between. The CDR3 has 12 amino acids. Germline V gene data show CDR1 as SGHTA and CDR2 as FQGNSA. The CDR3 reads CASSYLNYGYTF. The DNA for the CDR3 is TGTGCCAGCAGCTACCTAAACTATGGCTACACCTTC. Combining the CDR3 with reference TRBV7-2 and TRBJ1-2 gives the whole variable domain GAGVSQSPSNKVTEKGKDVELRCDPISGHTALYWYRQSLGQGLEFLIYFQGNSAPDKSGLPSDRFSAERTGGSVSTLTIQRTQQEDSAVYLCASSYLNYGYTFGSGTRLTVV.